This entry lists 31 T cell receptor beta chains sequenced from one sample in a study of T cell responses to AZD1222 COVID-19 vaccine. Sequenced by immunoSEQ multiplex PCR; TCRdb stores in-frame clones only, minus some. The sample holds 100,000 to 150,000 clones; about 87% are singletons and the top ten take around 5.6%. Specimen: peripheral blood, collected on day 0 of AZD1222 vaccination. These TCRs come from an adult in good health.

The genes are TRBV30 and TRBJ1-5; D not resolved. Trimming shortened V by 4 bases and J by 5 bases, and 15 bases separated the two germline ends. The V gene's germline CDR1 is GTSNPN and CDR2 SVGIG (reference sequence). This CDR3 contains 14 residues. CDR3 region: CAWNKAAEDQPQHF. For the CDR3, the DNA is TGTGCCTGGAATAAGGCTGCAGAGGATCAGCCCCAGCATTTT. The whole variable domain, filled in from reference TRBV30 and TRBJ1-5, reads SQTIHQWPATLVQPVGSPLSLECTVEGTSNPNLYWYRQAAGRGLQLLFYSVGIGQISSEVPQNLSASRPQDRQFILSSKKLLLSDSGFYLCAWNKAAEDQPQHFGDGTRLSIL.

The count of this clone is one. The rearrangement joins TRBV6-5 to TRBJ1-5; 9 nucleotides line up with TRBD1. The ends lost 2 bases at V and 8 bases at J; junction bases unmatched: 4. The CDR3 spans 14 residues. From germline, CDR1 is MNHEY and CDR2 SVGAGI. CDR3 loop: CASSYGQGLEPQHF. The CDR3, as DNA: TGTGCCAGCAGTTACGGACAGGGGTTGGAGCCCCAGCATTTT.

The chain has TRBV6-6 and TRBJ1-5; D is undetermined. Germline-derived CDR1 and CDR2 are MNHNY and SVGAGI (reference sequence). CDR3 length equals 15 residues. Deletions cut 0 bases from V and 3 bases from J, with 9 bases between. The CDR3 loop reads CASSYSPNDNQPQHF. The CDR3 DNA reads as TGTGCCAGCAGTTACTCCCCAAACGACAATCAGCCCCAGCATTTT.

The chain recombines TRBV3-1 (or the pseudogene TRBV3-2) with TRBJ2-1; 10 nucleotides agree with TRBD2. J was trimmed by 4 bases and V by 6 bases; bases with no gene match: 3. The CDR3 contains 14 residues. Germline V gene data show CDR1 as LGHDT and CDR2 as YNNKEL (reference sequence). The CDR3 spells CASSPAGGYNEQFF. In DNA form, the CDR3 reads TGTGCCAGCAGTCCAGCGGGAGGGTACAATGAGCAGTTCTTC.

This chain links TRBV6-1 with TRBJ2-2; 7 bases are shared with TRBD1. Germline trimming cut 1 base from V and 1 base from J; bases unmatched to any gene: 0. The CDR3 extends over 15 amino acids. Per the germline V gene, CDR1 is MNHNS and CDR2 is SASEGT. CDR3 in amino acids: CASSEGTGNTGELFF. DNA of the CDR3: TGTGCCAGCAGTGAAGGGACAGGGAACACCGGGGAGCTGTTTTTT.

The chain recombines TRBV28 with TRBJ1-3; D not resolved. Trimming cost V 5 bases and J 0 bases, with 2 bases left between them. Germline V CDR1 and CDR2: MDHEN, SYDVKM. The CDR3 has 12 residues. The DNA of the CDR3 is TGTGCCAGCAGTACCTCTGGAAACACCATATATTTT. As protein: CASSTSGNTIYF.

The chain uses TRBV5-4 and TRBJ1-1, with D perhaps matching TRBD1 (6 bases). The germline V and J ends were trimmed by 4 bases and 3 bases, with 13 bases remaining between them. The V gene's germline CDR1 is SGHNT and CDR2 YYREEE (reference sequence). The CDR3 spans 14 residues. For the CDR3, the DNA is TGTGCCAGCAGCCTAGAGAGGGGGGACACTGAAGCTTTCTTT. Its translation: CASSLERGDTEAFF. Supplemented by reference TRBV5-4 and TRBJ1-1, the full variable domain reads ETGVTQSPTHLIKTRGQQVTLRCSSQSGHNTVSWYQQALGQGPQFIFQYYREEENGRGNFPPRFSGLQFPNYSSELNVNALELDDSALYLCASSLERGDTEAFFGQGTRLTVV.

The genes are TRBV11-2 and TRBJ1-2, with D perhaps matching TRBD1 (6 bases). Germline CDR1 reads SGHAT; CDR2 reads FQNNGV. This CDR3 is built from 13 residues. Trimming took 2 bases from V and 3 from J, leaving 7 bases between them. CDR3 in DNA: TGTGCCAGCAGCTTACGGACAGACTATGGCTACACCTTC. Amino acids: CASSLRTDYGYTF.

V is TRBV15 and J is TRBJ1-5; 10 nucleotides align to TRBD1. Germline V gene lookup returns CDR1 LNHNV and CDR2 YYDKDF (reference sequence). Germline trimming cut 0 bases from V and 4 bases from J; bases unmatched to any gene: 6. This CDR3 is built from 17 residues. CDR3 region: CATSREPPGQGNQPQHF. CDR3 DNA: TGTGCCACCAGCAGAGAACCCCCGGGACAGGGGAATCAGCCCCAGCATTTT.

The chain has TRBV6-5 and TRBJ2-7; D gene unclear. Germline loops: CDR1 MNHEY, CDR2 SVGAGI. The CDR3 length is 14 residues. The V and J ends lost 0 bases and 5 bases respectively, with 11 bases between them. This CDR3 is CASSYSDRPNEQYF. Here the CDR3 DNA reads TGTGCCAGCAGTTACTCGGATAGACCCAACGAGCAGTACTTC.

The chain is built from TRBV27 and TRBJ1-4; the match to TRBD1 covers 8 bases. The V gene end was trimmed by 2 bases and the J gene end by 6 bases; junction bases not matched to a gene: 5. The CDR3 extends over 15 amino acids. The germline V gene encodes CDR1 MNHEY and CDR2 SMNVEV (reference sequence). Written as DNA, the CDR3 is TGTGCCAGCAGTTTACGGACAGGGCGACATGAAAAACTGTTTTTT. Its protein product is CASSLRTGRHEKLFF.

The chain uses TRBV19 and TRBJ1-5; 8 bases line up with TRBD1. Trimming at V came to 5 bases and at J to 6 bases, leaving 9 bases not matched to a gene. CDR3 length equals 15 residues. Germline CDR1 reads LNHDA; CDR2 reads SQIVND (reference sequence). CDR3 region: CASSPFSTGGQPQHF. The CDR3 region has the DNA TGTGCCAGTAGTCCCTTCTCCACAGGGGGTCAGCCCCAGCATTTT. Using reference TRBV19 and TRBJ1-5 for the parts outside the CDR3, the full variable domain is DGGITQSPKYLFRKEGQNVTLSCEQNLNHDAMYWYRQDPGQGLRLIYYSQIVNDFQKGDIAEGYSVSREKKESFPLTVTSAQKNPTAFYLCASSPFSTGGQPQHFGDGTRLSIL.

The chain has TRBV30 and TRBJ1-2; possibly TRBD1 for D (5 bases). Trimming pared 4 bases from V and 6 bases from J, leaving 15 bases between. The germline V gene encodes CDR1 GTSNPN and CDR2 SVGIG (reference sequence). There are 13 residues in the CDR3. The CDR3 sequence is CAWNRRDRDGYTF. The CDR3 DNA reads TGTGCCTGGAACAGGCGAGATAGGGATGGCTACACCTTC.

V is TRBV10-3 and J is TRBJ2-2, with D unclear. There are 13 residues in the CDR3. The V end lost 2 bases, the J end lost 5 bases, and 6 bases lay between the germline ends. Germline loops: CDR1 ENHRY, CDR2 SYGVKD. The CDR3 reads CAISEPFTGELFF. CDR3 coding DNA: TGTGCCATCAGTGAGCCCTTTACCGGGGAGCTGTTTTTT.

The table lists this clone with a few counts. The chain recombines TRBV3-1 (or the pseudogene TRBV3-2) with TRBJ2-7; D gene ambiguous. V lost 1 base to trimming and J lost 7 bases, with 5 bases between them. The CDR3 length is 11 residues. From germline, CDR1 is LGHDT and CDR2 YNNKEL (reference sequence). The CDR3 bases are TGTGCCAGCAGCCAAGTAAGTGAGCAGTACTTC. Residues: CASSQVSEQYF.

This clone was seen only once. The rearrangement joins TRBV12-3 or TRBV12-4 to TRBJ1-2; weak D call: TRBD1 (5 bases). The length of the CDR3 is 13 residues. Between the trimmed V and J ends, which lost 6 bases and 3 bases, there was a span of 11 bases. The CDR3 DNA follows: TGTGCCAGCAGCCAAGGACAATACTATGGCTACACCTTC. Encoded protein: CASSQGQYYGYTF.

The chain is built from TRBV7-6 and TRBJ1-3; tentative D call: TRBD1 (6 bases). The V gene's germline CDR1 is SGHVS and CDR2 FNYEAQ. V lost 5 bases and J 0 bases, leaving 11 bases between the germline ends. This CDR3 has 15 amino acids. The CDR3 is CASSGNRDSGNTIYF. The CDR3 DNA sequence: TGTGCCAGCAGCGGAAACAGGGACTCTGGAAACACCATATATTTT. The whole variable domain, remainder taken from reference TRBV7-6 and TRBJ1-3, is GAGVSQSPRYKVTKRGQDVALRCDPISGHVSLYWYRQALGQGPEFLTYFNYEAQQDKSGLPNDRFSAERPEGSISTLTIQRTEQRDSAMYRCASSGNRDSGNTIYFGEGSWLTVV.

V usage is TRBV11-2 and J usage is TRBJ1-2, with a possible D match to TRBD1 (6 bases). V was pared by 8 bases and J by 0 bases, with 16 bases between. Germline lookup yields CDR1 SGHAT and CDR2 FQNNGV. The CDR3 totals 15 residues. The chain's CDR3 is CASGIGGAPNYGYTF. CDR3 coding DNA: TGTGCCAGCGGTATCGGGGGGGCGCCTAACTATGGCTACACCTTC.

In nucleotides, the CDR3 is TGTGCCAGCAGCCCAGACAGGGTTGGTTCACCCCTCCACTTT. Translating gives CASSPDRVGSPLHF. The rearrangement joins TRBV6-5 to TRBJ1-6; TRBD1 matches at 7 bases. The CDR3 has 14 residues. CDR1 and CDR2 from the germline V gene are MNHEY and SVGAGI. With 6 bases clipped from V and 9 bases from J, the junction kept 8 bases outside the gene matches.

A single count supports this clone. This chain uses TRBV5-1 with TRBJ2-2; D gene ambiguous. CDR3 length: 15 residues. Germline values: CDR1 SGHRS, CDR2 YFSETQ. V was shortened by 4 bases and J by 5 bases, with 15 bases between the two germline ends. CDR3 in amino acids: CASSTDTSRTGELFF. Written as DNA, the CDR3 is TGCGCCAGCAGCACCGACACCTCGAGGACCGGGGAGCTGTTTTTT.

The chain combines TRBV11-2 with TRBJ1-1; 9 bases map to TRBD1. The CDR3 totals 17 residues. V was clipped by 4 bases and J by 4 bases; unmatched bases: 13. The germline gives CDR1 SGHAT, CDR2 FQNNGV. The CDR3 loop reads CASSSPDGTGLGTEAFF. The CDR3 region has the DNA TGTGCCAGCAGCTCGCCAGACGGGACAGGGCTTGGCACTGAAGCTTTCTTT.

The V gene is TRBV13, the J gene TRBJ1-1; 7 nucleotides align to TRBD1. CDR1 is PRHDT, CDR2 FYEKMQ, per germline (reference sequence). V shed 5 bases, J shed 4 bases, and the junction held 7 bases outside the gene matches. This CDR3 has 14 residues. The CDR3: CASSPDRLATEAFF. CDR3 nucleotide sequence: TGTGCCAGCAGCCCGGACAGGCTAGCCACTGAAGCTTTCTTT.

The V and J genes are TRBV30 and TRBJ2-7; D is unresolved. The length of the CDR3 is 14 residues. Per the germline V gene, CDR1 is GTSNPN and CDR2 is SVGIG (reference sequence). V lost 2 bases and J 3 bases, leaving 14 bases between the germline ends. CDR3 DNA: TGTGCCTGGAGTAGAGAACGTGGAAGCTACGAGCAGTACTTC. Its translation is CAWSRERGSYEQYF.

The V call is TRBV27, the J call TRBJ2-7, with 7 bases matching TRBD1. Trimming at V came to 1 base and at J to 4 bases, leaving 13 bases not matched to a gene. Germline loops: CDR1 MNHEY, CDR2 SMNVEV (reference sequence). The CDR3 has 17 residues. CDR3 protein: CASSLYPALGDRYEQYF. For the CDR3, the DNA is TGTGCCAGCAGTTTATATCCCGCCTTGGGGGACAGATACGAGCAGTACTTC.

This clone was seen a single time. This rearrangement joins TRBV19 to TRBJ1-5; D gene ambiguous. V was pared by 5 bases and J by 4 bases, with 9 bases between. CDR1 and CDR2 (germline): LNHDA, SQIVND (reference sequence). The CDR3 consists of 13 residues. In DNA form, the CDR3 reads TGTGCCAGTAGTCCCGAGAAGAATCAGCCCCAGCATTTT. Protein sequence: CASSPEKNQPQHF.

CDR3 loop: CANLEPAKNIQYF. CDR3 sequence (DNA): TGTGCCAACCTTGAGCCGGCCAAAAACATTCAGTACTTC. The V gene is TRBV2, the J gene TRBJ2-4; D gene ambiguous. The germline V gene encodes CDR1 SNHLY and CDR2 FYNNEI. The CDR3 runs 13 residues. The germline V and J ends were trimmed by 10 bases and 1 base, with 11 bases remaining between them.

The chain joins TRBV4-3 to TRBJ2-6, with D possibly being TRBD2 (6 bases). CDR1 LGHNA and CDR2 YSLEER come from the germline V gene. There are 15 residues in the CDR3. V was trimmed by 3 bases and J by 4 bases, leaving 10 bases between them. Here the CDR3 reads CASSQEGSGANVLTF. DNA for the CDR3: TGCGCCAGCAGCCAGGAGGGGAGCGGGGCCAACGTCCTGACTTTC.

The chain carries TRBV7-9 and TRBJ1-1; D unclear. Germline V gives CDR1 SEHNR, CDR2 FQNEAQ (reference sequence). The CDR3 runs 15 residues. V gave up 1 base and J gave up 5 bases, with 14 bases separating them. CDR3 amino acids: CASSLGRVAGTEAFF. CDR3 in DNA: TGTGCCAGCAGCTTAGGTAGGGTAGCCGGGACTGAAGCTTTCTTT.

The chain links TRBV27 to TRBJ2-5; no clear D gene. Trimming cost V 5 bases and J 5 bases, with 15 bases left between them. The CDR3 spans 14 residues. Germline V gene lookup returns CDR1 MNHEY and CDR2 SMNVEV (reference sequence). The CDR3 loop is CASSPGVKGETQYF. The CDR3 bases are TGTGCCAGCAGTCCTGGGGTAAAAGGGGAGACCCAGTACTTC.

The chain employs TRBV5-1 and TRBJ1-2; TRBD1 is a possible D gene (5 bases). The V end was cut by 4 bases, the J end by 7 bases, with 17 bases between. CDR1 is SGHRS, CDR2 YFSETQ, per germline. The CDR3 contains 14 residues. The DNA for the CDR3 is TGCGCCAGCAGCCCATCCACGGGGCAGGGTGGCTACACCTTC. Its protein is CASSPSTGQGGYTF.

The CDR3 region is CASGPDRDSNQPQHF. The CDR3 DNA reads as TGTGCTAGTGGCCCAGACAGGGATAGCAATCAGCCCCAGCATTTT. The J gene is TRBJ1-5, the V gene TRBV12-5, with 7 bases lining up with TRBD1. CDR1 LGHNT and CDR2 FRNRAP come from the germline V gene. The ends lost 6 bases at V and 0 bases at J; junction bases unmatched: 5. The CDR3 extends over 15 amino acids.